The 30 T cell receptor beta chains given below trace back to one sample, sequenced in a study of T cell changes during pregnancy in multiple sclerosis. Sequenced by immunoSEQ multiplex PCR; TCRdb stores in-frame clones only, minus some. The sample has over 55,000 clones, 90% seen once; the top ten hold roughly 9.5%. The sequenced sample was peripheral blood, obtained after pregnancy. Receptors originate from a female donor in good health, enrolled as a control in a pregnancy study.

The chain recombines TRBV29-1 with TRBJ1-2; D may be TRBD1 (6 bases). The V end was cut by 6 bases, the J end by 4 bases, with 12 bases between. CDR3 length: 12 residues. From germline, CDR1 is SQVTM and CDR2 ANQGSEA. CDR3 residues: CSVRTVAYGYTF. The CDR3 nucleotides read TGCAGCGTCCGGACAGTCGCCTATGGCTACACCTTC. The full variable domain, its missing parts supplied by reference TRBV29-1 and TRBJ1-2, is SAVISQKPSRDICQRGTSLTIQCQVDSQVTMMFWYRQQPGQSLTLIATANQGSEATYESGFVIDKFPISRPNLTFSTLTVSNMSPEDSSIYLCSVRTVAYGYTFGSGTRLTVV.

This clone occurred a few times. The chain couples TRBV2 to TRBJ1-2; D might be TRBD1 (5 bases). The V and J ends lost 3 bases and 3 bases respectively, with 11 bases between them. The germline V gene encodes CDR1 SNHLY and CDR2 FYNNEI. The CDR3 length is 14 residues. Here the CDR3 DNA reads TGTGCCAGCAGTGACCAGACAGCATACTATGGCTACACCTTC. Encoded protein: CASSDQTAYYGYTF.

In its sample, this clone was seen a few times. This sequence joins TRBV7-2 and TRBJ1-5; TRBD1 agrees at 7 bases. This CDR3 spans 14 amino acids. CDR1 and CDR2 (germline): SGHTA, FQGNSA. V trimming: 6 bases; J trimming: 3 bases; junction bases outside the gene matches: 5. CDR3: CASSPGGINQPQHF. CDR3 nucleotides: TGTGCCAGCAGTCCAGGGGGAATCAATCAGCCCCAGCATTTT.

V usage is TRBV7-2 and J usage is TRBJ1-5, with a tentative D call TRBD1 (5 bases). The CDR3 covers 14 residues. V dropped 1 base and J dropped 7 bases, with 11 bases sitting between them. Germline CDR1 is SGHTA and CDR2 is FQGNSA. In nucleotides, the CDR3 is TGTGCCAGCAGCTTAGGGGGACTCGGGCAGCCCCAGCATTTT. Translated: CASSLGGLGQPQHF. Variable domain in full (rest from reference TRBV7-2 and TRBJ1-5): GAGVSQSPSNKVTEKGKDVELRCDPISGHTALYWYRQSLGQGLEFLIYFQGNSAPDKSGLPSDRFSAERTGGSVSTLTIQRTQQEDSAVYLCASSLGGLGQPQHFGDGTRLSIL.

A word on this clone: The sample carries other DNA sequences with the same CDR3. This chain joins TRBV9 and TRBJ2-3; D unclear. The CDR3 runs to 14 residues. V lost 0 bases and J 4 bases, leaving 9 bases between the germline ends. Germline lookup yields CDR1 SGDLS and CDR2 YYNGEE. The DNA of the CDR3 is TGTGCCAGCAGCGTAGTGAGCCGTGCAGATACGCAGTATTTT. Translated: CASSVVSRADTQYF.

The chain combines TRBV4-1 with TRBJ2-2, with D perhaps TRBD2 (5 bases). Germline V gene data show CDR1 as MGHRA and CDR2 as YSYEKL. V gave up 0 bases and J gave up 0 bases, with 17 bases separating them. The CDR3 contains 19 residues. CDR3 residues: CASSQDWAPTTANTGELFF. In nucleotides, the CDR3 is TGCGCCAGCAGCCAAGACTGGGCCCCGACTACAGCGAACACCGGGGAGCTGTTTTTT.

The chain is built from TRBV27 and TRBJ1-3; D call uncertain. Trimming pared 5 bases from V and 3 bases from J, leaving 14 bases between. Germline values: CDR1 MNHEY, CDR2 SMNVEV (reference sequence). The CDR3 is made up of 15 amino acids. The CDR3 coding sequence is TGTGCCAGCAGTCTGACTGGCGGTTATGGAAACACCATATATTTT. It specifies CASSLTGGYGNTIYF.

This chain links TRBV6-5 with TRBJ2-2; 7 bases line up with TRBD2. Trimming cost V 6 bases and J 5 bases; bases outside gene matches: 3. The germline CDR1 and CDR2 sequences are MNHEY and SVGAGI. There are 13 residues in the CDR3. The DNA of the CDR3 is TGTGCCAGCAGGGCGGGAGCAACCGGGGAGCTGTTTTTT. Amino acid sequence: CASRAGATGELFF.

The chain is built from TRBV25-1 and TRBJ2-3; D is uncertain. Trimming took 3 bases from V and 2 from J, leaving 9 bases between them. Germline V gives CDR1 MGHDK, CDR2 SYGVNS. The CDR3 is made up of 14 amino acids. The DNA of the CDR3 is TGTGCCAGCAGTGAGCGGAGATACACAGATACGCAGTATTTT. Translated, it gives CASSERRYTDTQYF.

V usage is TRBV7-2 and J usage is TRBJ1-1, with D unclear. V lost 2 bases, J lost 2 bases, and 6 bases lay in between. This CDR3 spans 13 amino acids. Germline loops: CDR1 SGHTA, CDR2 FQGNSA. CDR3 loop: CASSLPLNTEAFF. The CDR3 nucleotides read TGTGCCAGCAGCTTACCCCTAAACACTGAAGCTTTCTTT.

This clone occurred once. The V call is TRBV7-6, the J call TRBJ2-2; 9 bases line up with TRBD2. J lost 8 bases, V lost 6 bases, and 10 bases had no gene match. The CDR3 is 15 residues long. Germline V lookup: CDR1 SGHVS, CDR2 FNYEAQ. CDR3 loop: CASSLPPAGGGELFF. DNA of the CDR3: TGTGCCAGCAGTTTACCCCCAGCGGGGGGAGGGGAGCTGTTTTTT.

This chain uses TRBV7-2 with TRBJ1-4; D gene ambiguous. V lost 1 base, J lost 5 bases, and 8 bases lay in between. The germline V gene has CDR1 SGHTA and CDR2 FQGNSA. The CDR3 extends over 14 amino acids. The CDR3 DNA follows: TGTGCCAGCAGCTTAGGGGGAGGAAATGAAAAACTGTTTTTT. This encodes CASSLGGGNEKLFF.

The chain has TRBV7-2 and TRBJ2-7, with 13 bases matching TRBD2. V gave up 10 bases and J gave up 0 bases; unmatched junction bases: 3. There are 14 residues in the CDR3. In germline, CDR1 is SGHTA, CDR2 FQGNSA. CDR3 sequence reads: CATGTSGDSYEQYF. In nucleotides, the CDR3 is TGTGCCACCGGGACTAGCGGGGACTCCTACGAGCAGTACTTC.

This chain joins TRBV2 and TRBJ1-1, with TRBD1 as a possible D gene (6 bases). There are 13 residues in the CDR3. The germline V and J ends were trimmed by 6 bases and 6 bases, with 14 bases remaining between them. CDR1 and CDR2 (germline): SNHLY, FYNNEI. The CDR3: CASRSQGWSEAFF. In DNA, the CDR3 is TGTGCCAGCAGGTCACAGGGCTGGTCTGAAGCTTTCTTT.

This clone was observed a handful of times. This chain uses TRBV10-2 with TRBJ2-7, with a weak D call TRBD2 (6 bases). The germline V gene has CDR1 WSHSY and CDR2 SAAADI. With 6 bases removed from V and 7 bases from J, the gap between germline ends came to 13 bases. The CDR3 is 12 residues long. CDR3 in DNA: TGCGCCAGCAGGGTTGCGGAGGGTGAGCAGTACTTC. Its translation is CASRVAEGEQYF.

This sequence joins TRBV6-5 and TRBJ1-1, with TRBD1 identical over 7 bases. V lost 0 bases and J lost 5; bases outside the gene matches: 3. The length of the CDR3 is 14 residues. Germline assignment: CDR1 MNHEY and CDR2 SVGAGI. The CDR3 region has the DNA TGTGCCAGCAGTTACTCGGGCAGGGGGACTGAAGCTTTCTTT. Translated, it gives CASSYSGRGTEAFF.

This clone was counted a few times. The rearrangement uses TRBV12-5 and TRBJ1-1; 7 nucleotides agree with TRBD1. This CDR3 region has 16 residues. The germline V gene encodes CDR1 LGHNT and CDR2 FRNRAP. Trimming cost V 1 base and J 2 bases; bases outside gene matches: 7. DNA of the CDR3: TGTGCTAGTGGTTTGGCCTTGACAGGGAGCAACACTGAAGCTTTCTTT. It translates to CASGLALTGSNTEAFF.

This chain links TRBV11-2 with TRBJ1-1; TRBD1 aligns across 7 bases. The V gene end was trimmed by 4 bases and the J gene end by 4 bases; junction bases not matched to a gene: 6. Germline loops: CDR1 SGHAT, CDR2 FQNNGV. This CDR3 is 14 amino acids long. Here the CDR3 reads CASSYGDRPTEAFF. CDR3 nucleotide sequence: TGTGCCAGCAGCTATGGGGACAGACCCACTGAAGCTTTCTTT.

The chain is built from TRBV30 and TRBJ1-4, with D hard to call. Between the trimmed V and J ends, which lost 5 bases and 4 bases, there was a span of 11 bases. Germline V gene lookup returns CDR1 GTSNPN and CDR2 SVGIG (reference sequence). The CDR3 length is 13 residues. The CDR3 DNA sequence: TGTGCCTGGTCCGGGAAAAATAATGAAAAACTGTTTTTT. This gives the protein CAWSGKNNEKLFF.

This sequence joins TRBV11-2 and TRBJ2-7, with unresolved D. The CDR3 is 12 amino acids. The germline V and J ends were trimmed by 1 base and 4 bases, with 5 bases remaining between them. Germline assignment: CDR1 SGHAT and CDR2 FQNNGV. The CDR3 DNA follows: TGTGCCAGCAGCTTAGGACTTTACGAGCAGTACTTC. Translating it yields CASSLGLYEQYF.

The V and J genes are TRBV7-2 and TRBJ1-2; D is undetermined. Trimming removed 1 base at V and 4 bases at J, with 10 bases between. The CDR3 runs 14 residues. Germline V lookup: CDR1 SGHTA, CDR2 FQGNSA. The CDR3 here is CASSLDPGSYGYTF. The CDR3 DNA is TGTGCCAGCAGCTTAGATCCGGGGTCCTATGGCTACACCTTC.

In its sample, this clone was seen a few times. CDR3: CASRGQGGSPLHF. The CDR3 DNA sequence: TGTGCCAGCAGGGGACAGGGGGGCTCACCCCTCCACTTT. The V and J genes are TRBV2 and TRBJ1-6, with 11 bases identical to TRBD1. Germline loops: CDR1 SNHLY, CDR2 FYNNEI. This CDR3 has 13 residues. The V gene end was trimmed by 6 bases and the J gene end by 10 bases; junction bases not matched to a gene: 2.

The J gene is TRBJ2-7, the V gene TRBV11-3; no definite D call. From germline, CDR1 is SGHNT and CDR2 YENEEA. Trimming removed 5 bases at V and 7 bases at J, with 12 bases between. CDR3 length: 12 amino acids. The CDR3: CASSPPGWEQYF. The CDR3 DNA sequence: TGTGCCAGCAGCCCCCCAGGCTGGGAGCAGTACTTC.

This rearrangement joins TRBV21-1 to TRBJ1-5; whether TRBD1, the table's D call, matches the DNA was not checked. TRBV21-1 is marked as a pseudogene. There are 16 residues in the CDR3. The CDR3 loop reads CASSTGTGDSNQPQHF. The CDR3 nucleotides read TGTGCCAGCAGCACCGGGACAGGGGATAGCAATCAGCCCCAGCATTTT.

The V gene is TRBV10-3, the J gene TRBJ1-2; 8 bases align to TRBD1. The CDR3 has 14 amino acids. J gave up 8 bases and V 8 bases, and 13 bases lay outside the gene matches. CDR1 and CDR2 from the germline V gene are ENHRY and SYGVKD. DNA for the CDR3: TGTGCCATCCCCGCTACGGACAGGGCGGAAGGCTACACCTTC. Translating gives CAIPATDRAEGYTF.

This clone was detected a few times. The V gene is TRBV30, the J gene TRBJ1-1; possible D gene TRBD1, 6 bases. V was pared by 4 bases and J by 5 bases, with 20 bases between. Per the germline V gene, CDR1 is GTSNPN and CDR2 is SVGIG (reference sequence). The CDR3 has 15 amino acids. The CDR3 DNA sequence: TGTGCCTGGACCCGGGGCATGGGGGCTGGGACTGAAGCTTTCTTT. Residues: CAWTRGMGAGTEAFF.

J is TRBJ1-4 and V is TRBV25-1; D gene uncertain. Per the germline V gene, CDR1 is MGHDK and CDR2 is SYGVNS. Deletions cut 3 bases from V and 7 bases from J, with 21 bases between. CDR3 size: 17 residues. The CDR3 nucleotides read TGTGCCAGCAGTGACCTGGGGAGGAGCGGGTTCGGTGAAAAACTGTTTTTT. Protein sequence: CASSDLGRSGFGEKLFF.

The CDR3 sequence: CASSRQVDQPQHF. As DNA, the CDR3 is TGTGCCAGCAGTCGGCAGGTGGATCAGCCCCAGCATTTT. This chain uses TRBV6-5 with TRBJ1-5; no clear D. This CDR3 is built from 13 residues. Deletions cut 5 bases from V and 5 bases from J, with 10 bases between. Germline-derived CDR1 and CDR2 are MNHEY and SVGAGI.

The CDR3 nucleotides are TGTGCCAGCATCATTGGGACAGCGGGGGGTGAAAAACTGTTTTTT. It translates to CASIIGTAGGEKLFF. The chain recombines TRBV2 with TRBJ1-4; 7 nucleotides align to TRBD1. The CDR3 length is 15 residues. Unmatched junction bases numbered 12, after V lost 7 bases and J lost 7 bases. The V gene's germline CDR1 is SNHLY and CDR2 FYNNEI.

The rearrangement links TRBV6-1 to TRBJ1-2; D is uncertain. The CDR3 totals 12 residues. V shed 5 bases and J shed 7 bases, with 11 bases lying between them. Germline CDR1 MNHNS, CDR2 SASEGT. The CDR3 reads CASSSAGGGYTF. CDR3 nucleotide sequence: TGTGCCAGCAGTTCGGCCGGCGGTGGCTACACCTTC.